These 19 T cell receptor beta chains came from one sample sequenced in a study. TCRdb ran MiXCR on the RT-PCR reads and lists one entry per CDR3 protein. The sample includes about 680,000 distinct CDR3 sequences, 12% to 15% of them seen just once. Material: memory CD4+ T cells from blood. Receptors originate from a female donor in good health, serving as a healthy control.

This clonotype was observed at least ten times. V gene TRBV6-5 combines with J gene TRBJ1-2; D is unclear. The CDR3 extends over 13 amino acids. V gave up 5 bases and J gave up 5 bases, with 12 bases separating them. Germline loops: CDR1 MNHEY, CDR2 SVGAGI. In DNA, the CDR3 is TGTGCCAGCAGTACCCCAGGCCCGTATGGCTACACCTTC. Its protein product is CASSTPGPYGYTF.

This clonotype was recorded at least ten times. The chain has TRBV20-1 and TRBJ1-5, with 7 bases matching TRBD1. This CDR3 spans 15 amino acids. Germline assignment: CDR1 DFQATT and CDR2 SNEGSKA (reference sequence). The V and J ends lost 0 bases and 4 bases, in that order; junction bases with no gene match: 6. The CDR3 region is CSARETGWPNQPQHF. Here the CDR3 DNA reads TGCAGTGCTAGAGAGACAGGGTGGCCTAATCAGCCCCAGCATTTT.

This clonotype was found a few times. The V call is TRBV5-1, the J call TRBJ2-7; possible D gene TRBD2, 5 bases. The CDR3 is 14 amino acids. Trimming cost V 4 bases and J 6 bases, with 17 bases left between them. From germline, CDR1 is SGHRS and CDR2 YFSETQ. The CDR3 DNA reads as TGCGCCAGCAGCCCGCTTGAGGGTTCTTCCGAGCAGTACTTC. Protein product: CASSPLEGSSEQYF.

This clonotype came up a few times. The chain employs TRBV6-1 and TRBJ1-3; weak D call: TRBD1 (6 bases). From germline, CDR1 is MNHNS and CDR2 SASEGT. There are 15 residues in the CDR3. V was trimmed by 6 bases and J by 3 bases, leaving 15 bases between them. The CDR3 DNA reads TGTGCCAGCAGGGAATCACAGGGTTTTGGAAACACCATATATTTT. It is translated as CASRESQGFGNTIYF.

A few counts support this clonotype. The CDR3: CASSSDGPTGKLFF. DNA of the CDR3: TGTGCCAGCAGCTCGGACGGTCCAACTGGAAAACTGTTTTTT. The chain is built from TRBV7-9 and TRBJ1-4; no firm D call. Germline V CDR1 and CDR2: SEHNR, FQNEAQ (reference sequence). CDR3 length equals 14 residues. V was clipped by 4 bases and J by 10 bases, with 16 bases between them.

This clonotype was seen at least ten times. The J gene is TRBJ1-1, the V gene TRBV7-8; D is ambiguous. The CDR3 is 14 amino acids. Germline V gene data show CDR1 as SGHVS and CDR2 as FQNEAQ. Trimming removed 5 bases at V and 2 bases at J, with 12 bases between. The CDR3, as DNA: TGTGCCAGCAGCCATTCTCGGGTTAACACTGAAGCTTTCTTT. Encoded protein: CASSHSRVNTEAFF.

This clonotype has more than one count but fewer than ten. The rearrangement uses TRBV10-3 and TRBJ1-1, with D possibly matching TRBD1 (5 bases). Trimming removed 11 bases from V and 1 base from J, with 14 bases in between. The CDR3 is made up of 13 amino acids. CDR1 is ENHRY, CDR2 SYGVKD, per germline. CDR3 bases: TGTGCCTGTCTAGGCAGGGAGAACACTGAAGCTTTCTTT. It is translated as CACLGRENTEAFF.

This clonotype was detected ten times or more. The V call is TRBV5-1, the J call TRBJ1-2; 7 positions match TRBD1. Germline V CDR1 and CDR2: SGHRS, YFSETQ. The CDR3 is 14 amino acids. J was trimmed by 1 base and V by 4 bases; bases with no gene match: 4. CDR3 coding DNA: TGCGCCAGCAGCGTGGGACAGAGTAACTATGGCTACACCTTC. This translates into CASSVGQSNYGYTF.

This clonotype was recorded many times. This chain uses TRBV5-5 with TRBJ2-1, with TRBD2 identical over 11 bases. The CDR3 length is 17 residues. After removal of 4 bases from V and 3 bases from J, the junction contained 9 bases not matched to a gene. CDR1 SGHKS and CDR2 YYEKEE come from the germline V gene (reference sequence). CDR3 sequence: CASSPRSGTSGYNEQFF. The DNA for the CDR3 is TGTGCCAGCAGCCCACGGTCCGGGACTAGCGGCTACAATGAGCAGTTCTTC.

In its sample, this clonotype was seen a few times. The chain has TRBV6-6 and TRBJ2-1; D is undetermined. Germline V lookup: CDR1 MNHNY, CDR2 SVGAGI (reference sequence). CDR3 length: 13 residues. V was trimmed by 7 bases and J by 2 bases, leaving 9 bases between them. CDR3 sequence (DNA): TGTGCCAGCATGCCAGAGACCTACAATGAGCAGTTCTTC. Translated: CASMPETYNEQFF.

The table lists this clonotype with a few counts. The chain has TRBV6-6 and TRBJ2-1, with TRBD1 matching over 9 bases. V was pared by 8 bases and J by 7 bases, with 6 bases of the junction left unmatched. This CDR3 contains 13 residues. Per the germline V gene, CDR1 is MNHNY and CDR2 is SVGAGI (reference sequence). CDR3 region: CASQTGGLNEQFF. CDR3 DNA sequence: TGTGCCAGCCAAACAGGGGGCTTGAATGAGCAGTTCTTC.

The chain links TRBV7-2 to TRBJ2-5, with 10 bases aligning to TRBD2. Germline assignment: CDR1 SGHTA and CDR2 FQGNSA. Trimming at V came to 1 base and at J to 2 bases, leaving 7 bases not matched to a gene. The CDR3 has 17 residues. CDR3 residues: CASSLGIQREGQETQYF. The CDR3, as DNA: TGTGCCAGCAGCTTAGGGATCCAGCGGGAGGGACAAGAGACCCAGTACTTC.

The V call is TRBV11-2, the J call TRBJ1-1; perhaps TRBD1 as D (6 bases). Trimming shortened V by 5 bases and J by 3 bases, and 10 bases separated the two germline ends. CDR3 length: 13 amino acids. Germline V gives CDR1 SGHAT, CDR2 FQNNGV. CDR3 nucleotide sequence: TGTGCCAGCAGCCAACAGGGAGACACTGAAGCTTTCTTT. Protein product: CASSQQGDTEAFF. Using reference TRBV11-2 and TRBJ1-1 for the parts outside the CDR3, the full variable domain is EAGVAQSPRYKIIEKRQSVAFWCNPISGHATLYWYQQILGQGPKLLIQFQNNGVVDDSQLPKDRFSAERLKGVDSTLKIQPAKLEDSAVYLCASSQQGDTEAFFGQGTRLTVV.

This clonotype appeared a few times. The gene calls are TRBV20-1 and TRBJ1-5; 9 bases map to TRBD1. The germline V gene encodes CDR1 DFQATT and CDR2 SNEGSKA (reference sequence). The CDR3 is 16 residues long. The V segment lost 7 bases and the J segment 7 bases; nucleotides outside the gene matches: 17. The DNA of the CDR3 is TGCAGTGGAGGAACGATTCGGACAGGGGTTTTACAGCCCCAGCATTTT. It is translated as CSGGTIRTGVLQPQHF.

The V call is TRBV10-3, the J call TRBJ2-7; no clear D gene. The CDR3 runs 14 residues. Deletions cut 4 bases from V and 6 bases from J, with 16 bases between. Germline V gene sequence: CDR1 ENHRY, CDR2 SYGVKD. The DNA for the CDR3 is TGTGCCATCAGTGCAGACGGAGTGATGGGCGAGCAGTACTTC. Encoded protein: CAISADGVMGEQYF.

This chain joins TRBV5-1 and TRBJ1-4; D remains unclear. The CDR3 extends over 16 amino acids. Germline CDR1 and CDR2: SGHRS and YFSETQ. V lost 4 bases to trimming and J lost 5 bases, with 18 bases between them. The CDR3 loop is CASSPPGRGFNEKLFF. DNA for the CDR3: TGCGCCAGCAGCCCTCCCGGGAGAGGATTCAATGAAAAACTGTTTTTT.

V and J are TRBV18 and TRBJ2-3; D is unclear. This CDR3 comprises 15 residues. Trimming took off 3 bases at V and 7 bases at J, with 17 bases between the two ends. Germline CDR1 and CDR2: KGHSH and LQKENI. The CDR3 DNA follows: TGTGCCAGCTCACCCGGAGAAGCGCCGTGGAATACGCAGTATTTT. Its protein product is CASSPGEAPWNTQYF. Together with reference TRBV18 and TRBJ2-3, the CDR3 gives the full variable domain: NAGVMQNPRHLVRRRGQEARLRCSPMKGHSHVYWYRQLPEEGLKFMVYLQKENIIDESGMPKERFSAEFPKEGPSILRIQQVVRGDSAAYFCASSPGEAPWNTQYFGPGTRLTVL.

The CDR3 loop is CSVVAFLDEQFF. CDR3 sequence (DNA): TGCAGCGTTGTGGCCTTTTTGGATGAGCAGTTCTTC. This chain connects TRBV29-1 to TRBJ2-1; D call uncertain. V shed 4 bases and J shed 8 bases, with 12 bases lying between them. Looked up from germline, CDR1 is SQVTM and CDR2 is ANQGSEA. The CDR3 totals 12 residues.

This clonotype was recorded at least ten times. The rearrangement joins TRBV20-1 to TRBJ2-7; D is unresolved. This CDR3 has 12 residues. Trimming stripped 3 bases from V and 3 bases from J, with 9 bases between. Per the germline V gene, CDR1 is DFQATT and CDR2 is SNEGSKA (reference sequence). This CDR3 reads CSASGKFYEQYF. In DNA form, the CDR3 reads TGCAGTGCTAGCGGTAAATTCTACGAGCAGTACTTC.